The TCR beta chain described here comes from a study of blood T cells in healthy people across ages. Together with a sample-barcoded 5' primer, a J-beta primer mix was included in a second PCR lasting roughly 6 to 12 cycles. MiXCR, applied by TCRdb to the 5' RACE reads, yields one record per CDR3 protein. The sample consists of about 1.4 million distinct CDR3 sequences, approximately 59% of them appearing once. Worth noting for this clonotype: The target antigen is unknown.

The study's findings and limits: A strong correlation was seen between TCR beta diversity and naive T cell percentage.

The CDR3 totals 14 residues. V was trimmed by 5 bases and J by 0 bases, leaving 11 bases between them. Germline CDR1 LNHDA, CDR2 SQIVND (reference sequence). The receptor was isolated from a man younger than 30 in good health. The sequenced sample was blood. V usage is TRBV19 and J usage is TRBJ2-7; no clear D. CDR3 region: CASSSTLSSYEQYF. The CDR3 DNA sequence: TGTGCCAGTAGTTCGACTCTAAGCTCCTACGAGCAGTACTTC.